The sequence of this TCR beta chain was determined in a study of OX40 agonist ivuxolimab in advanced cancers. Notes on the research overall: Ivuxolimab was an agonistic, fully human IgG2 monoclonal antibody directed against OX40 (CD134), a costimulatory receptor. Intravenous ivuxolimab was administered to patients every 2 weeks at six dose levels: 0.01, 0.1, 0.3, 1.5, 3 and 10 mg/kg. Of the approximately 50 dose-escalation patients, hepatocellular carcinoma was present in approximately 20, melanoma in approximately 15, renal cell carcinoma in 9 and head and neck cancer in 9. A male proportion of 82.7% and a mean age of around 60 years, ranging from roughly 23 to 85, were recorded for the dose-escalation cohort. Patients were allowed to have had prior anti-PD-1, anti-PD-L1 or anti-CTLA-4 therapy, and more than 30% of the dose-escalation patients had previously received checkpoint inhibitors. Three dose-escalation patients achieved partial responses, one with hepatocellular carcinoma and two with cutaneous melanoma. The purpose of peripheral TCRbeta sequencing was to test whether ivuxolimab changed TCR sequence diversity and led to clonal T-cell expansion. The paper covers the monotherapy dose-escalation part of the phase I ivuxolimab trial, which included N ≈ 54 patients. Broader findings and caveats from the paper: The antigen specificity of the peripheral T cells that underwent clonal expansion was not determined. At doses from 0.1 to 3.0 mg/kg, clonal expansion was seen in both CD4+ and CD8+ blood T cells between baseline and week 6. Low levels of normalized T-cell clonal expansion were also shown by some nonresponding patients. After ivuxolimab, CD8+ T cells had more expanded clones than CD4+ T cells on average. Partial responders in the 0.1-3.0 mg/kg groups had among the lowest normalized peripheral clonal expansion, especially among CD8+ T cells.

Notes on this clone: The target of this receptor is not known. Base-call qualities are not available, and no considerably larger clone is one nucleotide away.

Genomic DNA was isolated from the sorted cells so that the TCRbeta CDR3 region could be sequenced. The immunoSEQ Assay was used for sequencing of TCRbeta CDR3 regions. Here the immuneACCESS table is served through TCRdb, limited to in-frame sequences with V and J called. Missing clones are a known gap in these copies; in checked studies unresolved V genes cover under half, and the rest lacks a known reason. This sample holds more than 13,000 clones; roughly nine tenths were observed only once. In total, the top ten clones hold approximately 61% of the sample. CDR1 and CDR2, per the germline V gene, are LGHNA and YSLEER. Including the terminal cysteine and phenylalanine, the CDR3 comprises 14 residues. Solely the CDR3 DNA is kept, with 42 bases framed from the first base. Deletion took 0 bases off V and 1 base off J, with a span of 7 bases between the germline ends. Patients with autoimmune disease history or receiving systemic immunosuppression were excluded from the trial. In every dose cohort, peripheral blood was drawn for TCR sequencing at baseline, cycle 4 day 1, and cycle 7 day 1. Samples came from an open-label, multicenter, first-in-human phase I dose-escalation trial of ivuxolimab. Adults with locally advanced or metastatic melanoma, renal cell, hepatocellular, or head and neck squamous cell carcinoma were enrolled in the trial. Before TCR sequencing, CD4+ and CD8+ T cells were separately sorted from peripheral blood.

The material was CD4+ or CD8+ T cells sorted from blood, obtained in a trial of the OX40 agonist ivuxolimab. The sequence was collected from an adult with an advanced solid tumor such as melanoma, head and neck, liver or kidney cancer. The rearranged chain carries TRBV4-3 and TRBJ2-7, with the D gene not confidently named. The CDR3 loop reads CASSQDGTSYEQYF. The sequenced DNA is TGCGCCAGCAGCCAAGATGGCACTTCCTACGAGCAGTACTTC.